What follows is one T cell receptor (beta chain) and its context. Its antigen is unknown. No qualities accompany the bases; no much larger clone lies one base away. Per the germline V gene, ENHRY is the CDR1 and SYGVKD is the CDR2. V lost 2 bases and J lost 9 bases; the stretch between them is 11 bases long. Measured from the cysteine to the phenylalanine, the CDR3 is 13 residues long. Kept here is only the CDR3 DNA, which spans 39 bases and is read in frame from base 1. The library was produced with the immunoSEQ multiplex PCR assay. Here the immuneACCESS table is served through TCRdb, limited to in-frame sequences with V and J called. Missing clones are a known gap in these copies; in checked studies unresolved V genes cover under half, and the rest lacks a known reason. The sample table contains about 10,000 clones; only one count was recorded for 80% to 85% of them. The top ten clones comprise around 5.9% of the sample.

The data originate from a study of preoperative IRX-2 immunotherapy in early breast cancer (dated by TCRdb to the late 2010s). The sample's treatment or condition, from its label and the paper: preoperative locoregional IRX-2 cytokine immunotherapy. The samples were obtained from a phase Ib study that tested preoperative, locoregional IRX-2 cytokine immunotherapy designed to prime immune responses. Patients with early-stage breast cancer who were given IRX-2 before surgery served as donors. This sample comprised lymph node tissue, obtained before IRX-2 immunotherapy. In this chain, TRBV10-3 is recombined with TRBJ2-1; the D gene identity is not certain. The TCR was taken from a human donor with breast cancer. The DNA sequence follows: TGTGCCATCAGTGAGACGAGGACGGTTGAGCAGTTCTTC. Its protein reads: CAISETRTVEQFF.